This T cell receptor (beta chain) came from a study of a mutant IDH1 vaccine in newly diagnosed glioma. Study context: At weeks 1, 3, 5, 7, 11, 15, 19 and 23, patients received a vaccination, eight in all. Sex distribution of treated patients was roughly 60% male and around 38% female; mean age was 40.4 years.

Per germline, CDR1 SGHDT and CDR2 YYEEEE. V lost 4 bases and J 4 bases, leaving 15 bases between the germline ends. This CDR3 has 15 residues. The assay was immunoSEQ multiplex PCR, and TCRdb's table has in-frame clones only and misses some. The repertoire holds 40,000 or so clones, with roughly nine tenths as singletons. General study results and limits: Vaccine-induced immune responses occurred in 93.3% of patients.

Time point specified: week 5, during vaccination. It was 300 ug of mutant IDH1 20-mer peptide that made up each vaccine dose, given with topical imiquimod. About this clone: Its specificity is unknown.

This TCR derives from a man aged 50-59 years with glioma. The genes are TRBV5-6 and TRBJ1-3; D unclear. Sequencing used PBMCs, obtained from a glioma patient whose treatment included an IDH1 peptide vaccine. CDR3 bases: TGTGCCAGCAGCCCGACTATGTCGGGGGGAAACACCATATATTTT. It yields the protein CASSPTMSGGNTIYF.